This is a list of T cell receptor beta chains from one sample in a study of graft-versus-host responses after intestinal transplantation. Using immunoSEQ multiplex PCR, the repertoire was profiled, and TCRdb retains in-frame clones only, with some absent. The sample includes about 100,000 clones, roughly 87% of them seen just once. The antigens these receptors bind are not known. The sequences come from unstimulated CD4+ T cells sorted from spleen or lymph node cells, collected before transplant. Source of these receptors: a human donor who was the organ donor for an intestinal transplant. CDR3s include the opening cysteine and the closing phenylalanine or tryptophan. The D gene is left open where the match is weak. Size is stated for part of the rows, as once, few or many counts, or as a class when the clone is expanded.

v_gene: TRBV15
abundance: once
j_gene: TRBJ2-3
d_gene: TRBD2
CDR3nt: TGTGCCACCAGCAGAGGGTTGCGGGGGAGCACAGATACGCAGTATTTT
CDR3aa: CATSRGLRGSTDTQYF

v_gene: TRBV5-4
abundance: .
j_gene: TRBJ2-3
d_gene: .
CDR3nt: TGTGCCAGCAACCCGGTGGGGGGGCTCGCAGATACGCAGTATTTT
CDR3aa: CASNPVGGLADTQYF

v_gene: TRBV25-1
abundance: .
j_gene: TRBJ2-3
d_gene: .
CDR3nt: TGTGCCAGCAGCTCACAGGCTCCCTGGGCAGATACGCAGTATTTT
CDR3aa: CASSSQAPWADTQYF

v_gene: TRBV10-3
abundance: .
j_gene: TRBJ1-1
d_gene: TRBD1
CDR3nt: TGTGCCATCAGAGGTGACAGGGCGAACACTGAAGCTTTCTTT
CDR3aa: CAIRGDRANTEAFF

v_gene: TRBV6-1
abundance: .
j_gene: TRBJ2-2
d_gene: .
CDR3nt: TGTGCCAGCAGTCTGGACAGCGTGAGCGGGGAGCTGTTTTTT
CDR3aa: CASSLDSVSGELFF

v_gene: TRBV7-2
abundance: .
j_gene: TRBJ1-2
d_gene: .
CDR3nt: TGTGCCAGCAGCCTCCAGCTTAACTATGGCTACACCTTC
CDR3aa: CASSLQLNYGYTF

v_gene: TRBV15
abundance: once
j_gene: TRBJ2-7
d_gene: TRBD1
CDR3nt: TGTGCCACCAGCAGAGATTGGGACAGGGGGGTTTACTACGAGCAGTACTTC
CDR3aa: CATSRDWDRGVYYEQYF

v_gene: TRBV10-3
abundance: .
j_gene: TRBJ2-5
d_gene: .
CDR3nt: TGTGCCATCAGTGAGAGACCGGGACTGGAGGGGACCCAGTACTTC
CDR3aa: CAISERPGLEGTQYF

v_gene: TRBV23-1
abundance: .
j_gene: TRBJ2-1
d_gene: TRBD2
CDR3nt: TGCGCCAGCAGTCAATATCTCGGGGGGGAAGGTCGGCAGTTCTTC
CDR3aa: CASSQYLGGEGRQFF

v_gene: TRBV11-2
abundance: .
j_gene: TRBJ1-4
d_gene: TRBD1
CDR3nt: TGTGCCAGCAGCTCACGGCGGGGGACAGGAACTGAAAAACTGTTTTTT
CDR3aa: CASSSRRGTGTEKLFF

v_gene: TRBV29-1
abundance: .
j_gene: TRBJ1-2
d_gene: TRBD1
CDR3nt: TGCAGCGCTGGTGGGACAGGGGAAAATGGCTACACCTTC
CDR3aa: CSAGGTGENGYTF

v_gene: TRBV11-2
abundance: .
j_gene: TRBJ2-7
d_gene: .
CDR3nt: TGTGCCAGCAGCCCCGGACTACTCGGAGAACCCTACGAGCAGTACTTC
CDR3aa: CASSPGLLGEPYEQYF

v_gene: TRBV28
abundance: .
j_gene: TRBJ1-2
d_gene: .
CDR3nt: TGTGCCAGCAGTTATGGACAGTCCTATGGCTACACCTTC
CDR3aa: CASSYGQSYGYTF

v_gene: TRBV6-5
abundance: .
j_gene: TRBJ2-4
d_gene: .
CDR3nt: TGTGCCAGCACTTACGGGACGGCCTTAGCCAAAAACATTCAGTACTTC
CDR3aa: CASTYGTALAKNIQYF

v_gene: TRBV28
abundance: .
j_gene: TRBJ1-2
d_gene: TRBD1
CDR3nt: TGTGCCAGCAGTTTATTGTGGACAGGGGCCAACAATGGCTACACCTTC
CDR3aa: CASSLLWTGANNGYTF

v_gene: TRBV6-1
abundance: few
j_gene: TRBJ1-5
d_gene: .
CDR3nt: TGTGCCAGCAGTGATTATTTTGTTCGGGGAAATGCTCAGCCCCAGCATTTT
CDR3aa: CASSDYFVRGNAQPQHF

v_gene: TRBV27
abundance: .
j_gene: TRBJ2-7
d_gene: TRBD2
CDR3nt: TGTGCCAGCACCCCTTGGGGGGGTGGCTTCGAGCAGTACTTC
CDR3aa: CASTPWGGGFEQYF

v_gene: TRBV4-1
abundance: once
j_gene: TRBJ2-3
d_gene: .
CDR3nt: TGCGCCAGCATAGGGGACCTAGCTTGGGGCACAGATACGCAGTATTTT
CDR3aa: CASIGDLAWGTDTQYF

v_gene: TRBV7-8
abundance: .
j_gene: TRBJ1-1
d_gene: .
CDR3nt: TGTGCCAGCAGAGCCAGGGGAGGTTACACTGAAGCTTTCTTT
CDR3aa: CASRARGGYTEAFF

v_gene: TRBV7-2
abundance: .
j_gene: TRBJ2-3
d_gene: .
CDR3nt: TGTGCCAGCAGCCGATTGGGAGAAGTTTCGACCCAGTATTTT
CDR3aa: CASSRLGEVSTQYF

v_gene: TRBV6-5
abundance: .
j_gene: TRBJ1-6
d_gene: TRBD1
CDR3nt: TGTGCCAGCAGCTACACGACAGGGGCTAATTCACCCCTCCACTTT
CDR3aa: CASSYTTGANSPLHF

v_gene: TRBV28
abundance: .
j_gene: TRBJ1-2
d_gene: TRBD1
CDR3nt: TGTGCCAGCAGCTTCACAGACAGGGTCTATGGCTACACCTTC
CDR3aa: CASSFTDRVYGYTF

v_gene: TRBV5-1
abundance: .
j_gene: TRBJ2-1
d_gene: TRBD2
CDR3nt: TGCGCCAGCAGCTTTCTAGCGGGGGACAATGAGCAGTTCTTC
CDR3aa: CASSFLAGDNEQFF

v_gene: TRBV4-1
abundance: .
j_gene: TRBJ1-1
d_gene: .
CDR3nt: TGCGCCAGCAGACAAATAACGGAATCACAAGTGGCTTTCTTT
CDR3aa: CASRQITESQVAFF

v_gene: TRBV19
abundance: .
j_gene: TRBJ2-3
d_gene: .
CDR3nt: TGTGCCAGTAATGCGGCGGGCGACTATACGCAGTATTTT
CDR3aa: CASNAAGDYTQYF

v_gene: TRBV6-6
abundance: .
j_gene: TRBJ1-4
d_gene: TRBD1
CDR3nt: TGTGCCAGCAGCTCAACAGGGGGAACTAATGAAAAACTGTTTTTT
CDR3aa: CASSSTGGTNEKLFF

v_gene: TRBV11-2
abundance: .
j_gene: TRBJ2-1
d_gene: .
CDR3nt: TGTGCCAGCAGCTTAGACCCGGCAGGGTACAATGAGCAGTTCTTC
CDR3aa: CASSLDPAGYNEQFF

v_gene: TRBV15
abundance: .
j_gene: TRBJ2-1
d_gene: .
CDR3nt: TGTGCCACCAGCACCGTTACTACCTACTCCTACAATGAGCAGTTCTTC
CDR3aa: CATSTVTTYSYNEQFF

v_gene: TRBV30
abundance: .
j_gene: TRBJ1-2
d_gene: .
CDR3nt: TGTGCCTGGAAATCCGGGCGGGACTATGGCTACACCTTC
CDR3aa: CAWKSGRDYGYTF

v_gene: TRBV30
abundance: .
j_gene: TRBJ1-3
d_gene: .
CDR3nt: TGTGCCTTTGGGGAGTTCGGCGTGTCTGGAAACACCATATATTTT
CDR3aa: CAFGEFGVSGNTIYF

v_gene: TRBV25-1
abundance: .
j_gene: TRBJ1-5
d_gene: .
CDR3nt: TGTGCCAGCAGTGAATATAAGGCGGGGAATCAGCCCCAGCATTTT
CDR3aa: CASSEYKAGNQPQHF

v_gene: TRBV30
abundance: once
j_gene: TRBJ2-5
d_gene: .
CDR3nt: TGTGCCTGGAGTGTTAAGGGTGTGGAGACCCAGTACTTC
CDR3aa: CAWSVKGVETQYF

v_gene: TRBV4-2
abundance: .
j_gene: TRBJ1-6
d_gene: TRBD1
CDR3nt: TGTGCCAGCAGCCAGATGGGACAGGGACCCAATAATTCACCCCTCCACTTT
CDR3aa: CASSQMGQGPNNSPLHF

v_gene: TRBV9
abundance: .
j_gene: TRBJ2-3
d_gene: .
CDR3nt: TGTGCCAGCAGCGTAGGTTCCCAATCTGGGGCAGTTTCATTGGATACGCAGTATTTT
CDR3aa: CASSVGSQSGAVSLDTQYF

v_gene: TRBV6-4
abundance: .
j_gene: TRBJ2-3
d_gene: TRBD2
CDR3nt: TGTGCCAGCAGTGTAGCGGGGGGCACAGATACGCAGTATTTT
CDR3aa: CASSVAGGTDTQYF

v_gene: TRBV9
abundance: .
j_gene: TRBJ2-1
d_gene: .
CDR3nt: TGTGCCAGCAGCGCCCGAGCTAGTGACCTATTCTCCTCCTACAATGAGCAGTTCTTC
CDR3aa: CASSARASDLFSSYNEQFF

v_gene: TRBV7-7
abundance: few
j_gene: TRBJ1-2
d_gene: TRBD1
CDR3nt: TGTGCCAGCAGCTTAGAGACAGGGCGGCCAAAATATGGCTACACCTTC
CDR3aa: CASSLETGRPKYGYTF

v_gene: TRBV10-3
abundance: few
j_gene: TRBJ2-7
d_gene: .
CDR3nt: TGTGCCCCGGAGGGCGAGCAGTACTTC
CDR3aa: CAPEGEQYF

v_gene: TRBV2
abundance: .
j_gene: TRBJ1-6
d_gene: .
CDR3nt: TGTGCCAGCAGGGCCAGGACAATGTATAATTCACCCCTCCACTTT
CDR3aa: CASRARTMYNSPLHF

v_gene: TRBV19
abundance: .
j_gene: TRBJ2-1
d_gene: TRBD2
CDR3nt: TGTGCCAGTAGGAGAGAGCGGGGGGCCTACAATGAGCAGTTCTTC
CDR3aa: CASRRERGAYNEQFF

v_gene: TRBV5-4
abundance: .
j_gene: TRBJ1-6
d_gene: .
CDR3nt: TGTGCCGGACGAGGGGGCTATAATTCACCCCTCCACTTT
CDR3aa: CAGRGGYNSPLHF

v_gene: TRBV6-5
abundance: .
j_gene: TRBJ1-6
d_gene: .
CDR3nt: TGTGCCAGCAGAAGCAGCTCCTATAATTCACCCCTCCACTTT
CDR3aa: CASRSSSYNSPLHF

v_gene: TRBV19
abundance: few
j_gene: TRBJ2-5
d_gene: .
CDR3nt: TGTGCCAGTAGTCCCGTACTAGTGGCGTACCAAGAGACCCAGTACTTC
CDR3aa: CASSPVLVAYQETQYF

v_gene: TRBV30
abundance: .
j_gene: TRBJ2-3
d_gene: .
CDR3nt: TGTGCCTGGAGTAATAAGGCGGCCCCGGATACGCAGTATTTT
CDR3aa: CAWSNKAAPDTQYF

v_gene: TRBV29-1
abundance: .
j_gene: TRBJ1-2
d_gene: .
CDR3nt: TGCAGCGTTGAAAGGGGTCGACAAGGCTACACCTTC
CDR3aa: CSVERGRQGYTF

v_gene: TRBV28
abundance: .
j_gene: TRBJ1-5
d_gene: .
CDR3nt: TGTGCCAGCAGATCGCGAAGGGGAGGCAATCAGCCCCAGCATTTT
CDR3aa: CASRSRRGGNQPQHF

v_gene: TRBV18
abundance: .
j_gene: TRBJ1-5
d_gene: .
CDR3nt: TGTGCCAGCTCACTGGGGACTGGGAGGGGTCAGCCCCAGCATTTT
CDR3aa: CASSLGTGRGQPQHF

v_gene: TRBV6-5
abundance: .
j_gene: TRBJ1-5
d_gene: .
CDR3nt: TGTGCCAGCATCGACAATTATAGCAATCAGCCCCAGCATTTT
CDR3aa: CASIDNYSNQPQHF